A single sample is the source of the 14 T cell receptor beta chains below, sequenced in a study of blood T cell repertoires in COVID-19. The method was immunoSEQ multiplex PCR; TCRdb's version includes in-frame clones alone and lacks a portion of them. This table has 72,000 or so clones, around 90% appearing once. The source material was peripheral blood. The receptor source for this set is a middle-aged man with active COVID-19.

V is TRBV6-1 and J is TRBJ2-5; 9 nucleotides align to TRBD1. Trimming removed 4 bases from V and 5 bases from J; junction bases left unmatched: 14. This CDR3 has 17 residues. CDR1 and CDR2 (germline): MNHNS, SASEGT. CDR3: CASSGRLGTGKEETQYF. The CDR3 DNA follows: TGTGCCAGCAGTGGACGTTTAGGGACAGGGAAAGAGGAGACCCAGTACTTC.

The CDR3 is CARLRLAALLDNEQFF. CDR3 nucleotide sequence: TGCGCCAGACTTCGACTAGCGGCACTATTAGACAATGAGCAGTTCTTC. The chain uses TRBV10-1 and TRBJ2-1; 9 bases line up with TRBD2. V lost 9 bases to trimming and J lost 5 bases; unmatched junction nucleotides: 14. CDR1 is WNHNN, CDR2 SYGVQD, per germline (reference sequence). The length of the CDR3 is 16 residues.

J is TRBJ2-3 and V is TRBV19; TRBD2 aligns across 8 bases. The CDR3 is made up of 14 amino acids. Germline CDR1 and CDR2: LNHDA and SQIVND (reference sequence). After removal of 4 bases from V and 5 bases from J, the junction contained 5 bases not matched to a gene. CDR3 DNA sequence: TGTGCCAGTAGTAGCCCGGGACTAGGAGATACGCAGTATTTT. As protein: CASSSPGLGDTQYF.

CDR3 amino acids: CAISVQGNQPQHF. The DNA for the CDR3 is TGTGCCATCAGTGTACAGGGTAATCAGCCCCAGCATTTT. V and J are TRBV10-3 and TRBJ1-5; D possibly corresponds to TRBD1 (6 bases). Trimming removed 4 bases at V and 4 bases at J, with 8 bases between. CDR3 length equals 13 residues. CDR1 and CDR2 (germline): ENHRY, SYGVKD.

CDR3 DNA sequence: TGTGCCAGCCGACAGGGAATCCGCCATAACACCGGGGAGCTGTTTTTT. Amino acids: CASRQGIRHNTGELFF. This rearrangement joins TRBV5-8 to TRBJ2-2; 7 bases are shared with TRBD1. With V trimmed by 7 bases and J by 2 bases, 11 bases remained unmatched. The CDR3 spans 16 residues. Germline V CDR1 and CDR2: SGHTS, YDEGEE.

This clone showed up just a few times. The V call is TRBV6-5, the J call TRBJ2-3, with a tentative D call TRBD2 (5 bases). The germline CDR1 and CDR2 sequences are MNHEY and SVGAGI. V dropped 8 bases and J dropped 4 bases, with 19 bases sitting between them. CDR3 length: 15 residues. CDR3 amino acids: CASGSGRRVPDTQYF. The CDR3 DNA reads as TGTGCCAGCGGCTCAGGCAGGCGGGTCCCAGATACGCAGTATTTT.

The rearrangement joins TRBV6-6 to TRBJ2-1, with D possibly matching TRBD2 (7 bases). In germline, CDR1 is MNHNY, CDR2 SVGAGI (reference sequence). CDR3 length: 16 residues. V was cut by 5 bases and J by 1 base, with 15 bases left in between. CDR3: CASSGLAGASYNEQFF. The CDR3 nucleotides are TGTGCCAGCAGTGGCCTGGCGGGGGCTTCCTACAATGAGCAGTTCTTC.

The CDR3 region has the DNA TGTGCCAGCAGTTTCGGGACAGGGGGAGGCGGGGAGCTGTTTTTT. Amino acid sequence: CASSFGTGGGGELFF. The chain employs TRBV6-5 and TRBJ2-2, with 11 positions matching TRBD1. Germline trimming cut 4 bases from V and 7 bases from J; bases unmatched to any gene: 5. Germline V CDR1 and CDR2: MNHEY, SVGAGI. The CDR3 totals 15 residues.

The sample holds one count of this clone. The gene calls are TRBV27 and TRBJ2-7, with TRBD2 matching over 7 bases. The CDR3 consists of 12 residues. In germline, CDR1 is MNHEY, CDR2 SMNVEV (reference sequence). The V segment lost 6 bases and the J segment 4 bases; nucleotides outside the gene matches: 3. The CDR3 spells CASRGGEYEQYF. CDR3 DNA: TGTGCCAGCAGGGGAGGGGAGTACGAGCAGTACTTC.

The gene calls are TRBV7-8 and TRBJ1-5; no firm D call. V was cut by 5 bases and J by 5 bases, with 10 bases left in between. Germline-derived CDR1 and CDR2 are SGHVS and FQNEAQ. The CDR3 extends over 13 amino acids. The CDR3 loop is CASSEAAHQPQHF. The CDR3 DNA sequence: TGTGCCAGCAGCGAAGCCGCCCATCAGCCCCAGCATTTT.

The V and J genes are TRBV7-2 and TRBJ2-1; weak D call: TRBD1 (6 bases). Germline V gives CDR1 SGHTA, CDR2 FQGNSA. The CDR3 loop spans 14 amino acids. Trimming removed 2 bases from V and 6 bases from J, with 11 bases in between. CDR3 DNA: TGTGCCAGCAGCTTATCGGGACACCTCAATGAGCAGTTCTTC. Translating gives CASSLSGHLNEQFF.

The rearrangement joins TRBV13 to TRBJ1-4; the D is unclear. Trimming took 3 bases from V and 8 from J, leaving 10 bases between them. This CDR3 is 13 amino acids long. CDR1 is PRHDT and CDR2 is FYEKMQ in the germline V gene (reference sequence). This CDR3 is CASSFWGDEKLFF. The CDR3 DNA reads TGTGCCAGCAGCTTCTGGGGAGACGAAAAACTGTTTTTT.

V usage is TRBV5-1 and J usage is TRBJ1-6; tentatively, D is TRBD1 (5 bases). Trimming pared 4 bases from V and 7 bases from J, leaving 15 bases between. CDR3 size: 15 residues. In germline, CDR1 is SGHRS, CDR2 YFSETQ. CDR3 DNA sequence: TGCGCCAGCAGCCCGGCGGGGGAGCGGAATTCACCCCTCCACTTT. Its translation: CASSPAGERNSPLHF. The entire variable domain, with the rest obtained from reference TRBV5-1 and TRBJ1-6, is as follows: KAGVTQTPRYLIKTRGQQVTLSCSPISGHRSVSWYQQTPGQGLQFLFEYFSETQRNKGNFPGRFSGRQFSNSRSEMNVSTLELGDSALYLCASSPAGERNSPLHFGNGTRLTVT.

The gene calls are TRBV6-5 and TRBJ2-7; D might be TRBD1 (6 bases). Germline V CDR1 and CDR2: MNHEY, SVGAGI. The CDR3 loop spans 13 amino acids. Trimming removed 2 bases at V and 6 bases at J, with 11 bases between. The CDR3 nucleotides read TGTGCCAGCAGTTACGCACAGGGCGGCGAGCAGTACTTC. This sequence encodes CASSYAQGGEQYF.